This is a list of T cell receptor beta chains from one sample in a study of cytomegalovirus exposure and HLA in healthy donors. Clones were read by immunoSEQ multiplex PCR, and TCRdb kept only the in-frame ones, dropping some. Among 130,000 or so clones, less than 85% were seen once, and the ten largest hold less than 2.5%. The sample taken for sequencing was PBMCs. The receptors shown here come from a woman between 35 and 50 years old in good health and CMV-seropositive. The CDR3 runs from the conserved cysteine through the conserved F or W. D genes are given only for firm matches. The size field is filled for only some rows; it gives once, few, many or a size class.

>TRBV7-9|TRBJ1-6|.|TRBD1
CASRPNRGTNSPLHF
TGTGCCAGCAGACCAAACAGGGGAACCAATTCACCCCTCCACTTT
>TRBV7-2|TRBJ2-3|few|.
CASSSSPLAGPSTDTQYF
TGTGCCAGCAGCTCCTCCCCCCTCGCGGGTCCCAGCACAGATACGCAGTATTTT
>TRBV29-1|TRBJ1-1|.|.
CSVATGNTEAFF
TGCAGCGTAGCGACAGGGAACACTGAAGCTTTCTTT
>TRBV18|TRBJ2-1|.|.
CASSPTRNEQFF
TGTGCCAGCTCACCAACTCGTAATGAGCAGTTCTTC
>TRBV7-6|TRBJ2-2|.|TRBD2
CASSSLAGDNTGELFF
TGTGCCAGCAGTTCACTAGCGGGGGATAACACCGGGGAGCTGTTTTTT
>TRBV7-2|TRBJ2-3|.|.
CASSLTGTSTDTQYF
TGTGCCAGCAGCTTAACGGGAACAAGCACAGATACGCAGTATTTT
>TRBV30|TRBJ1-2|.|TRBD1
CAWSVVGTGVGYTF
TGTGCCTGGAGTGTGGTCGGGACAGGGGTGGGCTACACCTTC
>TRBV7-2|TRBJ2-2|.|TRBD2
CASSSRVAGVSGELFF
TGTGCCAGCAGCTCGAGGGTAGCGGGAGTTTCCGGGGAGCTGTTTTTT
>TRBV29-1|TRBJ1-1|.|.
CSAGQVNTEAFF
TGCAGCGCCGGACAAGTGAACACTGAAGCTTTCTTT
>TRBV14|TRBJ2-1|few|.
CASSQETRRGEQFF
TGTGCCAGCAGCCAAGAAACTCGACGGGGTGAGCAGTTCTTC
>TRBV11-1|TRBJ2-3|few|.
CASSLGVQGPSHTQYF
TGTGCCAGCAGCTTAGGGGTCCAGGGGCCGTCTCATACGCAGTATTTT
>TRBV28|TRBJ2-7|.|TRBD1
CASEYNSGQVTGEQYF
TGTGCCAGCGAGTACAACTCGGGACAGGTAACGGGGGAGCAGTACTTC
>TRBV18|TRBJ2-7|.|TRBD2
CASSPQGLSGGSSYEQYF
TGTGCCAGCTCACCACAGGGACTTAGCGGGGGAAGCTCCTACGAGCAGTACTTC
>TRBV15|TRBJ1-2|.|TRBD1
CATSTGQGGGYTF
TGTGCCACCAGCACTGGACAGGGGGGAGGCTACACCTTC
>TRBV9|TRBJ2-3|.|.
CASSVDPNTDTQYF
TGTGCCAGCAGCGTAGATCCCAACACAGATACGCAGTATTTT
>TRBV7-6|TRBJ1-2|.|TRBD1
CASSLGDSGYGYTF
TGTGCCAGCAGCTTAGGGGACAGTGGTTATGGCTACACCTTC
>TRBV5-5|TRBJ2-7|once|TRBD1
CASSSPSGQGTYEQYF
TGTGCCAGCAGCTCCCCTTCGGGACAGGGGACGTACGAGCAGTACTTC
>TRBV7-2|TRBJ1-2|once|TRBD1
CASSFPGQGAKGYTF
TGTGCCAGCAGCTTCCCGGGACAGGGGGCCAAGGGCTACACCTTC